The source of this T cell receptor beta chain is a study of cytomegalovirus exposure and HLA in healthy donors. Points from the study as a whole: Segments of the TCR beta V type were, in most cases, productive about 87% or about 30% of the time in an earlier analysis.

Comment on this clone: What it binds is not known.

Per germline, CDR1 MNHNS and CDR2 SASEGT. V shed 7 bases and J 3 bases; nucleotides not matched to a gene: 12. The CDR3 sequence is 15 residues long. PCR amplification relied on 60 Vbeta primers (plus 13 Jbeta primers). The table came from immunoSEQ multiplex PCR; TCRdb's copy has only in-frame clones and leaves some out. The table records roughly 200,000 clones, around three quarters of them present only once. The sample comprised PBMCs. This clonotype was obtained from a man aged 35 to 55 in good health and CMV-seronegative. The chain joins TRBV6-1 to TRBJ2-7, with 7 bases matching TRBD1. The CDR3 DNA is TGTGCCAGCAATAAAGCACAGGGGACCAACTACGAGCAGTACTTC. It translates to CASNKAQGTNYEQYF.